The sequence of this TCR beta chain was determined in a study of blood T cells in healthy people across ages. Study-wide findings and caveats: Diversity of TCR beta correlated strongly with naive T cell percentage.

In this sample, this clonotype turned up a few times. Its matching antigen is unknown. A second 7 to 11 cycle PCR used barcoded and J-beta primers. TCRdb itself ran the 5' RACE reads through MiXCR, one entry per CDR3 protein. The sample records over 1,500,000 distinct CDR3 sequences, approximately 40% being singletons. Germline trimming cut 5 bases from V and 2 bases from J; bases unmatched to any gene: 10. The CDR3 spans 16 residues. CDR1 is SGHTA and CDR2 is FQGNSA in the germline V gene. Sequencing was done on a sample of blood. This clonotype was sampled from a human donor in good health. This chain connects TRBV7-2 to TRBJ2-3; 7 nucleotides agree with TRBD2. The CDR3, as DNA: TGTGCCAGCAGCCCCCGACTAGCCCACCCCACAGATACGCAGTATTTT. Its protein product is CASSPRLAHPTDTQYF.